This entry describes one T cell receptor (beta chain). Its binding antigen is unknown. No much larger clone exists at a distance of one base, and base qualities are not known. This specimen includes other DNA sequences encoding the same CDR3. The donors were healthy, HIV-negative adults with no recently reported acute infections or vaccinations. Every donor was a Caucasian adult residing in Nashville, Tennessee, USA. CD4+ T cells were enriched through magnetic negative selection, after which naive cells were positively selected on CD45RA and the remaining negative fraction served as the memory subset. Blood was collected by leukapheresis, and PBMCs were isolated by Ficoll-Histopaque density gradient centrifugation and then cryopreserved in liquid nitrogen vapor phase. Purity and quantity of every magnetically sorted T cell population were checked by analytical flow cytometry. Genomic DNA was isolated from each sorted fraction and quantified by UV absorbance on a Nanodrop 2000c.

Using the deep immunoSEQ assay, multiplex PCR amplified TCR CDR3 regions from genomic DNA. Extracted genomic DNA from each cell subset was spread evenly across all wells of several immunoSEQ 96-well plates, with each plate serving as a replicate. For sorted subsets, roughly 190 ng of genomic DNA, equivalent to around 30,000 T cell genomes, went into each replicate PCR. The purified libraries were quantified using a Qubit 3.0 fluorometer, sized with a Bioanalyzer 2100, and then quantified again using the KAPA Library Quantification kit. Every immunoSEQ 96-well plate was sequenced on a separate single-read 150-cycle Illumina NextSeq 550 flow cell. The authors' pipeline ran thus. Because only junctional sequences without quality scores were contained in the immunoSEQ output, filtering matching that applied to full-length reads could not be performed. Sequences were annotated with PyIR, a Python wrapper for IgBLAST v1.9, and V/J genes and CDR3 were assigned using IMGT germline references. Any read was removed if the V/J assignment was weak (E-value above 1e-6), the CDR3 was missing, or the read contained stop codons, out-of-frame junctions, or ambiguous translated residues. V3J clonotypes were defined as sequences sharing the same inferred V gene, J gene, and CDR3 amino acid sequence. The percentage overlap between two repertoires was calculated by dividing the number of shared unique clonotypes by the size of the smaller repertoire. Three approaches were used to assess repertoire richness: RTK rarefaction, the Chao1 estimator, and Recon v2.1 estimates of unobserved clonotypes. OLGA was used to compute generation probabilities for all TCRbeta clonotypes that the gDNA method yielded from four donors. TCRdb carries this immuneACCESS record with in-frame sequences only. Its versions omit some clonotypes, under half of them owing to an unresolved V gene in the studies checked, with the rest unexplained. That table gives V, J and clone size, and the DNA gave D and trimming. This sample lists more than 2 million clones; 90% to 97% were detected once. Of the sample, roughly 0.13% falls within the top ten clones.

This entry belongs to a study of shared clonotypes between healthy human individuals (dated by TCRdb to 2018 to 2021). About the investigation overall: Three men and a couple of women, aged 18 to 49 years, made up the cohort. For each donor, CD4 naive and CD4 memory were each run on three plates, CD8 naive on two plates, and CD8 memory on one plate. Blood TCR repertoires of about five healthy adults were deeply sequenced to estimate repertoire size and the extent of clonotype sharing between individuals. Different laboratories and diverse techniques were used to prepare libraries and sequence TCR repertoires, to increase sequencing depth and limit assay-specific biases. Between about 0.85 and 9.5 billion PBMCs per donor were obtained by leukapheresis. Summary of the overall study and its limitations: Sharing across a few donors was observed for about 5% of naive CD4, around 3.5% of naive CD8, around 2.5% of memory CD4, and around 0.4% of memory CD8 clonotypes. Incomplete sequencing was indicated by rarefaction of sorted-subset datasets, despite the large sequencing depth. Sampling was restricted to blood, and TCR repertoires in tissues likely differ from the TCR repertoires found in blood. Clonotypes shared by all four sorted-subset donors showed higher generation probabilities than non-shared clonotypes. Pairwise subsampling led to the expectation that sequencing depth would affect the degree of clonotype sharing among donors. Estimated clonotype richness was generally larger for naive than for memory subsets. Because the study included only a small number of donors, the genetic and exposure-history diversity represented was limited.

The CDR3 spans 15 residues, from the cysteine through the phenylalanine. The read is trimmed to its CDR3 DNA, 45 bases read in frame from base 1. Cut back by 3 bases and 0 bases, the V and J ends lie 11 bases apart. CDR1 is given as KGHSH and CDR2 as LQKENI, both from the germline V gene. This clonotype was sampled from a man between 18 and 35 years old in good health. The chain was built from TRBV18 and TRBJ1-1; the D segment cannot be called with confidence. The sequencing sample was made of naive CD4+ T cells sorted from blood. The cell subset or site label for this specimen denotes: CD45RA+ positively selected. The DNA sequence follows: TGTGCCAGCTCACCCCTCGGAGGGTTGAACACTGAAGCTTTCTTT. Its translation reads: CASSPLGGLNTEAFF.